A selection of T cell receptor beta chains follows, all from one sample in a study of shared clonotypes between healthy human individuals. Produced via immunoSEQ multiplex PCR; TCRdb's table is partial and in-frame only. The sample shows approximately 2,000,000 clones, around 92% of them seen only once. The sequenced sample consisted of naive CD4+ T cells from PBMCs. The receptors originated from a man younger than 35 in good health. Some clones in this sample may be carry-over from other donors' samples. Both conserved end residues are part of each CDR3. Each record gives: clone size, J gene, D gene, V gene, CDR3 protein, CDR3 DNA. A D gene is named only where the DNA matches it firmly. Part of the rows lack a size; the others show once, few, many or a class for expanded clones.

-	TRBJ2-2	-	TRBV2	CASGGDTRFAGELFF	TGTGCCAGCGGAGGAGACACTAGATTCGCCGGGGAGCTGTTTTTT
-	TRBJ2-3	-	TRBV11-2	CASSPITLEDTQYF	TGTGCCAGCAGCCCCATAACATTGGAAGATACGCAGTATTTT
-	TRBJ1-4	TRBD1	TRBV19	CASSIQGVANEKLFF	TGTGCCAGTAGTATCCAGGGGGTGGCTAATGAAAAACTGTTTTTT
-	TRBJ1-2	-	TRBV11-2	CASSLGGGGYTF	TGTGCCAGCAGCTTAGGTGGCGGCGGCTACACCTTC
-	TRBJ2-7	-	TRBV6-5	CASRGTGRYEQYF	TGTGCCAGCAGAGGGACCGGAAGATACGAGCAGTACTTC
-	TRBJ2-7	TRBD2	TRBV28	CASAGGVGGEQYF	TGTGCCAGCGCGGGAGGGGTAGGAGGCGAGCAGTACTTC
-	TRBJ1-5	-	TRBV28	CASSFRGYQPQHF	TGTGCCAGCAGTTTTCGGGGTTACCAGCCCCAGCATTTT
once	TRBJ2-7	-	TRBV28	CASSSAGASYEQYF	TGTGCCAGCAGTTCTGCGGGGGCCTCCTACGAGCAGTACTTC
once	TRBJ2-2	TRBD1	TRBV12-5	CASGLGVGTASWGNTGELFF	TGTGCTAGTGGTTTGGGGGTTGGGACAGCATCTTGGGGTAACACCGGGGAGCTGTTTTTT
-	TRBJ2-1	TRBD2	TRBV5-8	CASSWGLITYNEQFF	TGTGCCAGCAGCTGGGGACTAATAACATACAATGAGCAGTTCTTC
-	TRBJ2-7	-	TRBV28	CASSLSRRVGYEQYF	TGTGCCAGCAGTTTATCTCGCAGGGTTGGTTACGAGCAGTACTTC
-	TRBJ2-1	-	TRBV7-2	CASSLAGANEQFF	TGTGCCAGCAGCTTAGCGGGAGCGAATGAGCAGTTCTTC
-	TRBJ1-5	-	TRBV28	CASSFNRNQPQHF	TGTGCCAGCAGTTTTAACCGCAATCAGCCCCAGCATTTT
-	TRBJ1-1	TRBD1	TRBV10-3	CAISDTTQGMNTEAFF	TGTGCCATCAGTGACACAACACAGGGGATGAACACTGAAGCTTTCTTT
-	TRBJ1-2	-	TRBV20-1	CSPSRGTGYTF	TGCAGCCCAAGTCGGGGCACGGGCTACACCTTC
-	TRBJ1-1	-	TRBV18	CASSPFWRGGVNTEAFF	TGTGCCAGCTCACCCTTCTGGCGAGGAGGGGTGAACACTGAAGCTTTCTTT
-	TRBJ2-5	-	TRBV28	CASSLPGETQYF	TGTGCCAGCAGTTTGCCAGGGGAGACCCAGTACTTC
-	TRBJ2-5	TRBD1	TRBV2	CASTGQGAGETQYF	TGTGCCAGCACGGGACAGGGGGCCGGGGAGACCCAGTACTTC
-	TRBJ2-7	-	TRBV7-4	CASSFGYCEQYF	TGTGCCAGCAGCTTCGGTTATTGCGAGCAGTACTTC
-	TRBJ1-2	TRBD1	TRBV7-9	CASSPWDRGPTNYGYTF	TGTGCCAGCAGCCCCTGGGACAGGGGCCCAACTAACTATGGCTACACCTTC
-	TRBJ2-7	TRBD1	TRBV4-2	CASSQRTTGSYEQYF	TGTGCCAGCAGCCAAAGAACGACAGGGTCCTACGAGCAGTACTTC
-	TRBJ2-7	-	TRBV5-4	CASSLGGLGQGSPYEQYF	TGTGCCAGCAGCTTGGGGGGATTAGGGCAGGGGAGTCCCTACGAGCAGTACTTC
-	TRBJ2-7	TRBD1	TRBV5-6	CASSLAGGQSYEQYF	TGTGCCAGCAGCTTGGCAGGGGGCCAATCCTACGAGCAGTACTTC
-	TRBJ2-7	-	TRBV28	CASNTQGSLSYEQYF	TGTGCCAGCAATACCCAGGGGTCCCTTTCCTACGAGCAGTACTTC
-	TRBJ2-5	-	TRBV9	CASSATVGGQGTQYF	TGTGCCAGCAGCGCAACAGTGGGGGGCCAGGGGACCCAGTACTTC
once	TRBJ2-3	TRBD2	TRBV7-2	CASSLGLAGGGDTQYF	TGTGCCAGCAGCCTCGGACTAGCGGGAGGGGGGGATACGCAGTATTTT
-	TRBJ2-7	-	TRBV20-1	CSARESGEQYF	TGCAGTGCTAGAGAGAGCGGCGAGCAGTACTTC
once	TRBJ2-3	TRBD2	TRBV10-1	CASSEGTSSLTDTQYF	TGCGCCAGCAGTGAGGGGACTAGCAGCCTCACAGATACGCAGTATTTT
-	TRBJ2-7	-	TRBV28	CASSSPPTASYEQYF	TGTGCCAGCAGTTCCCCTCCGACAGCTTCCTACGAGCAGTACTTC
-	TRBJ2-7	TRBD1	TRBV19	CASSVTQGAPHEQYF	TGTGCCAGTAGTGTAACACAGGGGGCGCCTCACGAGCAGTACTTC
-	TRBJ2-1	-	TRBV7-3	CASSLGTNYNEQFF	TGTGCCAGCAGCTTAGGGACGAACTACAATGAGCAGTTCTTC
-	TRBJ1-5	-	TRBV27	CASSFHGILNQPQHF	TGTGCCAGCAGTTTCCACGGGATTCTTAATCAGCCCCAGCATTTT
-	TRBJ1-2	-	TRBV28	CASSPPGLGYTF	TGTGCCAGCAGTCCCCCCGGCTTAGGCTACACCTTC
-	TRBJ2-7	-	TRBV25-1	CASSGPGWEQYF	TGTGCCAGCAGTGGCCCTGGATGGGAGCAGTACTTC
-	TRBJ1-1	-	TRBV4-1	CASSQDSGRAFF	TGCGCCAGCAGCCAAGATTCGGGCAGAGCTTTCTTT
-	TRBJ2-7	TRBD1	TRBV19	CASSTGTGTYEQYF	TGTGCCAGTAGCACGGGGACAGGGACCTACGAGCAGTACTTC
-	TRBJ2-3	-	TRBV18	CASCGRITDTQYF	TGTGCCAGCTGCGGACGGATCACAGATACGCAGTATTTT
-	TRBJ1-3	-	TRBV9	CASSVEAGTGNTIYF	TGTGCCAGCAGCGTGGAGGCAGGGACTGGAAACACCATATATTTT
-	TRBJ2-3	-	TRBV5-1	CASSLSGRDTQYF	TGCGCCAGCAGCTTGTCAGGGCGTGATACGCAGTATTTT
-	TRBJ1-1	-	TRBV30	CAWSALTAAEAFF	TGTGCCTGGAGTGCCCTCACGGCAGCTGAAGCTTTCTTT
-	TRBJ2-5	TRBD1	TRBV29-1	CSVEGWADRGPSEIYQETQYF	TGCAGCGTTGAAGGGTGGGCGGACAGGGGGCCATCCGAGATCTACCAAGAGACCCAGTACTTC
once	TRBJ2-7	-	TRBV6-5	CASSYSRVSEQYF	TGTGCCAGCAGTTACTCGCGGGTATCCGAGCAGTACTTC
-	TRBJ1-2	-	TRBV28	CASSLLRGRGYTF	TGTGCCAGCAGTTTATTGAGGGGTCGTGGCTACACCTTC
-	TRBJ1-2	-	TRBV7-9	CASSLLAAGANYGYTF	TGTGCCAGCAGCTTACTGGCTGCGGGTGCTAACTATGGCTACACCTTC
-	TRBJ1-6	-	TRBV6-1	CASSDGRGSYNSPLHF	TGTGCCAGCAGTGATGGCAGGGGTTCCTATAATTCACCCCTCCACTTT
-	TRBJ1-1	-	TRBV11-2	CASTEGFGTEAFF	TGTGCCAGCACCGAGGGATTTGGCACTGAAGCTTTCTTT
-	TRBJ2-7	TRBD2	TRBV19	CASSNPAGASYEQYF	TGTGCCAGTAGTAATCCAGCGGGAGCCTCCTACGAGCAGTACTTC
-	TRBJ1-1	-	TRBV7-9	CASSFIANTEAFF	TGTGCCAGCAGCTTTATAGCAAACACTGAAGCTTTCTTT
-	TRBJ2-2	TRBD2	TRBV2	CASNGGSSTGELFF	TGTGCCAGCAACGGCGGGAGTAGTACCGGGGAGCTGTTTTTT
-	TRBJ1-2	-	TRBV30	CAWSPDRDYGYTF	TGTGCCTGGAGTCCCGACAGAGACTATGGCTACACCTTC
-	TRBJ2-3	TRBD2	TRBV7-8	CASSLGRMAREGQYTQYF	TGTGCCAGCAGCTTAGGGCGAATGGCGCGGGAGGGCCAATATACGCAGTATTTT